What follows is one TCR beta chain and its context. Authors' analysis steps: Counts of nucleated cells, estimated from reference gene primer amplification, were obtained. Repertoires were generated with immunoSEQ multiplex PCR, while TCRdb's copy carries only in-frame clones and drops some. From that table come the V and J calls and clone size; the DNA was used to work out D and trimming. The top ten hold about 25% of the sample, which has 30,000 to 50,000 clones, over 80% seen once. Germline CDR1 is SGHNT and CDR2 is YYREEE (reference sequence). Trimming stripped 7 bases from V and 4 bases from J, with 25 bases between. The CDR3 has 17 residues. The data derive from a study of blood T cell repertoires in COVID-19. The overall study: The origin of the acute and convalescent COVID-19 samples was the United States, Italy and Spain. T cells, B-cell-depleted T cells, or PBMCs supplied cDNA or gDNA.

V usage is TRBV5-4 and J usage is TRBJ2-3; weak D call: TRBD2 (6 bases). Material for sequencing was peripheral blood. The sequence derives from a man aged 50 to 59 with active or convalescent COVID-19. CDR3 sequence reads: CASLARGSSGAADTQYF. In DNA form, the CDR3 reads TGTGCCAGCCTAGCGCGGGGTTCCAGTGGGGCCGCAGATACGCAGTATTTT.